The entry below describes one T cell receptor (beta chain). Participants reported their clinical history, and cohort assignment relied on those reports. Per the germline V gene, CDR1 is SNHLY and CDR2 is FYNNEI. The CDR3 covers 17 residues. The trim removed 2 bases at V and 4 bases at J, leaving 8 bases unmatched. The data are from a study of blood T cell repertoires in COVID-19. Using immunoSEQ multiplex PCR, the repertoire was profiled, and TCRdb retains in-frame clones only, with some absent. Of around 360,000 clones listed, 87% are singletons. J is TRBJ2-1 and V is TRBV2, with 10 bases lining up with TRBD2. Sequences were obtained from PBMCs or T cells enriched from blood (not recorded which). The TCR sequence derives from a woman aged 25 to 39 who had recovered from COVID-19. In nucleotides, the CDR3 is TGTGCCAGCAGTGAAACTATAGCGGGAGGACTATACAATGAGCAGTTCTTC. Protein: CASSETIAGGLYNEQFF.